Listed below are T cell receptor beta chains from one sample, sequenced in a study of T cells in Graves' hyperthyroidism and ophthalmopathy. TCRdb reprocessed the multiplex PCR reads via MiXCR and lists one record per CDR3 protein. The data show around 520,000 distinct CDR3 sequences, roughly a quarter seen once. Sequencing was done on a sample of blood. All receptors derive from a woman under 40 with Graves' ophthalmopathy. The CDR3 runs from the conserved cysteine through the conserved F or W. The D gene is left open where the match is weak. For some rows the clone size is stated as once, few or many, or as a class when expanded; others skip it.

clone_size,j_call,v_call,d_call,cdr3_aa,cdr3_nt
few,TRBJ2-7,TRBV2,.,CASHRDVYEQYF,TGTGCCAGCCACCGGGACGTCTACGAGCAGTACTTC
many,TRBJ1-3,TRBV28,.,CASREDSHSGNTIYF,TGTGCCAGCAGGGAGGACAGTCACTCTGGAAACACCATATATTTT
many,TRBJ1-2,TRBV12-3/TRBV12-4,.,CASSIVRGIYGYTF,TGTGCCAGCAGCATCGTAAGGGGGATTTATGGCTACACCTTC
many,TRBJ1-5,TRBV10-2,.,CASSETAGYQPQHF,TGCGCCAGCAGTGAAACGGCAGGGTATCAGCCCCAGCATTTT
many,TRBJ1-2,TRBV28,TRBD1,CASSPPGQGYGYTF,TGTGCCAGCAGTCCTCCGGGACAGGGCTATGGCTACACCTTC
.,TRBJ1-2,TRBV2,TRBD1,CASSELRTGVRDYGYTF,TGTGCCAGCAGTGAATTAAGGACAGGGGTTCGGGACTATGGCTACACCTTC
many,TRBJ1-3,TRBV10-3,.,CAIKRESSGNTIYF,TGTGCCATCAAAAGGGAAAGTTCCGGAAACACCATATATTTT
many,TRBJ2-7,TRBV18,TRBD2,CASSPGLEEMQYF,TGTGCCAGCTCACCAGGACTAGAAGAAATGCAGTACTTC
.,TRBJ1-3,TRBV12-3/TRBV12-4,.,CASSLGTGFSGNTIYF,TGTGCCAGCAGTTTAGGTACAGGGTTTTCTGGAAACACCATATATTTT
many,TRBJ2-7,TRBV2,.,CASSGGRRAYEQYF,TGTGCCAGCAGTGGAGGTAGGAGGGCCTACGAGCAGTACTTC
.,TRBJ2-3,TRBV19,TRBD1,CASNRDREGRRGNQPQYF,TGTGCCAGTAATAGAGACAGGGAAGGGCGGCGAGGCAATCAGCCCCAGTATTTT
many,TRBJ1-2,TRBV10-3,TRBD1,CAIREGQSYGYTF,TGTGCCATCAGAGAGGGACAGTCCTATGGCTACACCTTC
many,TRBJ2-5,TRBV28,.,CAAEEGGPGETQYF,TGTGCCGCGGAGGAGGGGGGGCCCGGAGAGACCCAGTACTTC